This T cell receptor (beta chain) was observed in a study of PD-1 blockade in classical Hodgkin lymphoma. Study results and caveats: According to reports, newly diagnosed patients had lower baseline TCR diversity than healthy donors, and relapsed/refractory patients had lower baseline TCR diversity still.

As regards this clone: Its antigen is unidentified.

The germline V and J ends were trimmed by 6 bases and 4 bases, with 16 bases remaining between them. Germline CDR1 is MDHEN and CDR2 is SYDVKM. This CDR3 is built from 16 residues. Repertoires were generated with immunoSEQ multiplex PCR, while TCRdb's copy carries only in-frame clones and drops some. The table includes some 5,400 clones, approximately 90% detected once. Time point reported: newly diagnosed, previously untreated cHL patient sample. Thawed PBMCs supplied CD8+ T cells via magnetic negative selection. The J gene is TRBJ2-6, the V gene TRBV28, with D possibly TRBD2 on 5 matching bases. This clonotype originated in a human donor with classical Hodgkin lymphoma. Material: CD8+ T cells from blood. The CDR3 loop is CASSSPPGSGANVLTF. The CDR3 nucleotides read TGTGCCAGCAGCTCGCCTCCGGGGTCAGGGGCCAACGTCCTGACTTTC.